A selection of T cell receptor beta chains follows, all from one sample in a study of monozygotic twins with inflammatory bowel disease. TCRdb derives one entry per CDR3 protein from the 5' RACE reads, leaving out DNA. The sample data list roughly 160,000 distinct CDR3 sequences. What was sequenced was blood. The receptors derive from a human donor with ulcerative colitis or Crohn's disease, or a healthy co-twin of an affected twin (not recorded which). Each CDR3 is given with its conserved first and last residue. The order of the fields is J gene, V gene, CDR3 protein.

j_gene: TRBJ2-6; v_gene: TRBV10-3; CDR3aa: CAISEGRDSGANVLTF
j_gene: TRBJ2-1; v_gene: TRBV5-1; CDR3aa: CASTRLAGGYNEQFF
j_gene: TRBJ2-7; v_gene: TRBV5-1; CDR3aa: CASSATGAEQYF
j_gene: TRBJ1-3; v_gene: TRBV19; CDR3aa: CASGPGGYGNTIYF
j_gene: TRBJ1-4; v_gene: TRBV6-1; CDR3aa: CASTPGGRNEKLFF
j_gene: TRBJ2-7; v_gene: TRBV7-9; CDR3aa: CASSRQFSEQYF
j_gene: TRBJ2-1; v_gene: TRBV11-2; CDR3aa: CASSLGAGWFNEQFF
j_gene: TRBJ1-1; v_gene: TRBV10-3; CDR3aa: CAITPASPMNTEAFF
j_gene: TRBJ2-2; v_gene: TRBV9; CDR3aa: CASSPAGQRTGELFF
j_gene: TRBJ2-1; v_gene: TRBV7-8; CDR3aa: CASSLEVPSYNEQFF
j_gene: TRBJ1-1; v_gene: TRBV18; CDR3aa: CASSLRANTEAFF
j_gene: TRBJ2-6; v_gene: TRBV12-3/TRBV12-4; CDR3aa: CASTDSDRDFSGANVLTF
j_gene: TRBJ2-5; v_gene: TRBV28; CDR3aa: CASSGTSGVSEETQYF
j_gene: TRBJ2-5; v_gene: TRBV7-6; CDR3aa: CASSIGSRETQYF
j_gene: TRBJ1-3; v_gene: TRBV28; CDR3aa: CASSFVGSSGNTIYF
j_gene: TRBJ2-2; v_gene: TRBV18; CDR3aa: CASSPPKGRRNTGELFF
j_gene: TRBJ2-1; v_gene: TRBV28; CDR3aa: CASTLGGTYNEQFF
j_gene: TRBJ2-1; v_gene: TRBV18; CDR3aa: CASSGMGPSYNEQFF
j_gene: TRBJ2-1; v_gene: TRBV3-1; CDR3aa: CASSQPGLQFF
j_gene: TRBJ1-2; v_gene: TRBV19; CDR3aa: CATTRGGLYGYTF
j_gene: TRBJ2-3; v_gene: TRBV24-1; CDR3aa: CATSDLKGSDGTDTQYF
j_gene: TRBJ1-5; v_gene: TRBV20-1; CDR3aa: CSARHPGPDNQPQHF
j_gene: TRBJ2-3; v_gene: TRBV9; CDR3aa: CASSPLSSGGADTQYF
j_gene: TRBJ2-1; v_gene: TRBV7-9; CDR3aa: CASSPARIGNNEQFF
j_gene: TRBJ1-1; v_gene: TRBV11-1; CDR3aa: CASSKSGQMVQANTEAFF
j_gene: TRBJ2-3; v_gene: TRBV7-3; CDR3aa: CASSETPQADTQYF
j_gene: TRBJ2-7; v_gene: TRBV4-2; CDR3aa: CASSQAGTAADEQYF
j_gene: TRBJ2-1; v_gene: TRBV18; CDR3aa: CASSLMDTTYNEQFF
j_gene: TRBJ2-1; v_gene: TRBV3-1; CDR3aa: CASSPPGLAAIKERFF
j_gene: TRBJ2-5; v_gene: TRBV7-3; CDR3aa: CASSLIAGDQETQYF
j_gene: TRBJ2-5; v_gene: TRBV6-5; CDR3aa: CASSYSPPRLAAQETQYF
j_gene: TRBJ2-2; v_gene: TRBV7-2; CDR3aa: CASSLTGGPPGELFF
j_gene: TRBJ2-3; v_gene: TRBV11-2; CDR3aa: CASSQPPGHLFTDTQYF
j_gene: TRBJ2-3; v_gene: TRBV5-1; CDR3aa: CASSLEGRYTDTQYF
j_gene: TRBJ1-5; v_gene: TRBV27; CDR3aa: CASSVGGANQPQHF
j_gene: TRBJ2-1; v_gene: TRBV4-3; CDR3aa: CASSQDRAGLSRGEQFF
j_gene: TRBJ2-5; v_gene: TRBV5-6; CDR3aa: CASTRDRSAETQYF
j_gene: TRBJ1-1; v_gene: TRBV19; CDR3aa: CASSIGPGTIVTEAFF
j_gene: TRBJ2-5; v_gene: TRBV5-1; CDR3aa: CASSHHQETQYF
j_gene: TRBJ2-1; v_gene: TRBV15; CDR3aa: CATSRRLAGGFDEQFF
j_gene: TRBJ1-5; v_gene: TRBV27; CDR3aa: CASSLAGVNQPQHF
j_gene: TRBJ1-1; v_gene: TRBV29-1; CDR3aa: CSVGRGTGLPFEAFF
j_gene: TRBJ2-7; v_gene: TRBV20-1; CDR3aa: CSARWQSGYEQYF
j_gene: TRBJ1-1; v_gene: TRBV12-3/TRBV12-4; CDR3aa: CASSLALGDLNTEAFF
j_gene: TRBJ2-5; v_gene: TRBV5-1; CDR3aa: CASSSDSGEETQYF
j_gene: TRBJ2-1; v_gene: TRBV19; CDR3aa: CASSIVLVGNEQFF
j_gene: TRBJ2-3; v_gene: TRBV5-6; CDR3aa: CASSRTGRTDTQYF
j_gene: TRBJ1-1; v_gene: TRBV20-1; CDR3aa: CSAPSRQGRTEAFF